Described below is a single T cell receptor (beta chain) sequence and its context. Antigen specificity is unknown. Method: immunoSEQ multiplex PCR; TCRdb's copy keeps in-frame clones and lacks some. Among more than 100,000 clones listed, around 94% were seen once. This entry comes from a study of T cell responses to AZD1222 COVID-19 vaccine. Study-wide findings and caveats: Elevations in Spike-specific TCR breadth and depth followed administration of two AZD1222 doses. Repertoires were obtained solely post-peak T cell response. Donors skewed white British and female; clonal diversity was possibly underestimated.

This CDR3 contains 14 residues. Per germline, CDR1 LNHDA and CDR2 SQIVND (reference sequence). V was trimmed by 6 bases and J by 0 bases, leaving 9 bases between them. The chain combines TRBV19 with TRBJ1-3, with D uncertain. The starting material was peripheral blood, obtained on day 0 of AZD1222 vaccination. The sequence came from an adult in good health. CDR3 loop: CASSTGNSGNTIYF. The CDR3, as DNA: TGTGCCAGTAGCACGGGGAACTCTGGAAACACCATATATTTT.